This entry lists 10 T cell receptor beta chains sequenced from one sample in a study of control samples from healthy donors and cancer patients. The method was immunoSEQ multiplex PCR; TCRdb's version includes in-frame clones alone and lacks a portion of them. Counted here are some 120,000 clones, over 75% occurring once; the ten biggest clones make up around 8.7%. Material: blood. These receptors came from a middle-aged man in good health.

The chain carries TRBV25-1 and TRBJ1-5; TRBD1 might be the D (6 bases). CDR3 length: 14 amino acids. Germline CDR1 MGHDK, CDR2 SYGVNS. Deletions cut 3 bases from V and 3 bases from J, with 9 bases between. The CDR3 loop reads CASSDRGPNQPQHF. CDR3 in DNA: TGTGCCAGCAGTGACAGGGGTCCCAATCAGCCCCAGCATTTT.

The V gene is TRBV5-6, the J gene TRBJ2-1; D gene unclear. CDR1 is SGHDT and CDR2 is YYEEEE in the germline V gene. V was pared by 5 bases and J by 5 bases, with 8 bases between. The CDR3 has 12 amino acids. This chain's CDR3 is CASRFRDNEQFF. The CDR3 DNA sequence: TGTGCCAGCAGGTTTCGGGACAATGAGCAGTTCTTC.

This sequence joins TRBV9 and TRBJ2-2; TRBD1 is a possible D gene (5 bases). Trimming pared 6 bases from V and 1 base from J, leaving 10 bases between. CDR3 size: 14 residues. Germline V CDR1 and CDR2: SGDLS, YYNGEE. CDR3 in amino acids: CASKRRENTGELFF. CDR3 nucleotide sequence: TGTGCCAGCAAGCGCAGGGAGAACACCGGGGAGCTGTTTTTT.

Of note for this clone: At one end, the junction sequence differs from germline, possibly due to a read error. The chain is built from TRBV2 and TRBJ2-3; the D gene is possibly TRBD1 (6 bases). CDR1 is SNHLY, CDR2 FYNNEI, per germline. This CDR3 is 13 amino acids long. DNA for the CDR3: TGTGCCGGATACAGGGAGAGCACTGATACGCAGTATTTT. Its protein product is CAGYRESTDTQYF.

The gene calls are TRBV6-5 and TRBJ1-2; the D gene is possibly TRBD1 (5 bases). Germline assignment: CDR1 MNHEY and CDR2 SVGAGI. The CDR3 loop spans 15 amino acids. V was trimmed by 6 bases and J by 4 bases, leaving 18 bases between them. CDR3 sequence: CASSRDPQGGYGYTF. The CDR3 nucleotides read TGTGCCAGCAGCCGGGACCCCCAGGGCGGCTATGGCTACACCTTC.

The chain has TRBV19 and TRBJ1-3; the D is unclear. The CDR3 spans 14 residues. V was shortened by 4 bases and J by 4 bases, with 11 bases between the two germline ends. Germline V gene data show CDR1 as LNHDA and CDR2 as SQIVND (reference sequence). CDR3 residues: CASSTVTAGNTIYF. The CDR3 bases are TGTGCCAGTAGTACTGTGACGGCGGGAAACACCATATATTTT.

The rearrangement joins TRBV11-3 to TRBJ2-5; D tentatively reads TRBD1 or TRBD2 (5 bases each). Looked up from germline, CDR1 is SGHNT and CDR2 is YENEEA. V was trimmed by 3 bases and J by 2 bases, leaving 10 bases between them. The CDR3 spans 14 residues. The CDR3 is CASSFGAFQETQYF. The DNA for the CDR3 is TGTGCCAGCAGCTTCGGGGCCTTTCAAGAGACCCAGTACTTC.

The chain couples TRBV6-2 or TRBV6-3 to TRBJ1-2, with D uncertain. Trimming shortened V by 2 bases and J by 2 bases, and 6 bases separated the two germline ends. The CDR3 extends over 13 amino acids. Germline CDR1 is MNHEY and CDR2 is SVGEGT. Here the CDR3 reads CASSYVRNYGYTF. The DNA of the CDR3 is TGTGCCAGCAGTTACGTCCGGAACTATGGCTACACCTTC.

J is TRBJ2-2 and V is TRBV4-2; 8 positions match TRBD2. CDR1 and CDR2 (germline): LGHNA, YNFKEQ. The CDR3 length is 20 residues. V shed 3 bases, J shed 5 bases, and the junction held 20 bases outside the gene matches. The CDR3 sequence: CASSQGPGRRGVGLTGELFF. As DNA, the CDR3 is TGTGCCAGCAGCCAGGGCCCCGGTAGGCGGGGGGTTGGTCTGACCGGGGAGCTGTTTTTT.

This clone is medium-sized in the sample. CDR3 amino acids: CASTYDSSSTEAFF. Written as DNA, the CDR3 is TGCGCCAGCACATATGACAGTTCCTCCACTGAAGCTTTCTTT. The chain uses TRBV5-1 and TRBJ1-1; TRBD1 is a possible D gene (5 bases). V lost 6 bases and J 4 bases, leaving 16 bases between the germline ends. Per the germline V gene, CDR1 is SGHRS and CDR2 is YFSETQ. CDR3 length equals 14 residues.